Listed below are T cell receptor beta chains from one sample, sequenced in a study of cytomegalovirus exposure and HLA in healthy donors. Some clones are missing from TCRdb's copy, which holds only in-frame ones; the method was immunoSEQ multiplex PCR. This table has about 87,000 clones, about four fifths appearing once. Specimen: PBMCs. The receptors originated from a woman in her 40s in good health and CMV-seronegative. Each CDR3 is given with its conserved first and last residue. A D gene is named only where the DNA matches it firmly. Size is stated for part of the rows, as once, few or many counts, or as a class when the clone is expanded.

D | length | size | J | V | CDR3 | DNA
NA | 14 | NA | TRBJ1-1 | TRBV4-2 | CASSQATVNTEAFF | TGTGCCAGCAGCCAAGCCACAGTGAACACTGAAGCTTTCTTT
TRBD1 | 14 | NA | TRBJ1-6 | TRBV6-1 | CASRIGTANSPLHF | TGTGCCAGCAGGATAGGGACAGCTAATTCACCCCTCCACTTT
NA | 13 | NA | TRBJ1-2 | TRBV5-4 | CASSRDNNYGYTF | TGTGCCAGCAGCCGGGACAATAACTATGGCTACACCTTC
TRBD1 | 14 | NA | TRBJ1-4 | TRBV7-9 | CASSSTGGREKLFF | TGTGCCAGCAGCTCGACAGGGGGCCGGGAAAAACTGTTTTTT
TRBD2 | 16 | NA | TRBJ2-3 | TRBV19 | CASSLPGTSKADTQYF | TGTGCCAGTAGTCTCCCCGGGACTAGCAAGGCAGATACGCAGTATTTT
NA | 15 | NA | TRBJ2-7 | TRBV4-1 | CASSQEFRGTYEQYF | TGCGCCAGCAGCCAAGAATTCCGGGGAACCTACGAGCAGTACTTC
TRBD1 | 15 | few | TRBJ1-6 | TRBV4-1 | CASSQRTGRNSPLNF | TGCGCCAGCAGCCAAAGGACAGGACGTAATTCACCCCTCAACTTT
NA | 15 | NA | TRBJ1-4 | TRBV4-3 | CASSQDRGQNEKLFF | TGCGCCAGCAGCCAGGACCGGGGACAAAATGAAAAACTGTTTTTT
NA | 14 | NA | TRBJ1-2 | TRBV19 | CASSNLGADYGYTF | TGTGCCAGTAGTAATCTGGGGGCGGACTATGGCTACACCTTC
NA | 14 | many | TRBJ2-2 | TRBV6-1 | CASSQTAGTGELFF | TGTGCCAGCAGTCAAACAGCAGGGACCGGGGAGCTGTTTTTT
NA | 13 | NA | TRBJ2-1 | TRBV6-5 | CASSYGGAVEQFF | TGTGCCAGCAGTTACGGGGGGGCCGTTGAGCAGTTCTTC
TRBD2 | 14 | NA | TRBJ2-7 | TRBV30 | CAWTGTSGPYEQYF | TGTGCCTGGACCGGGACTAGCGGGCCCTACGAGCAGTACTTC
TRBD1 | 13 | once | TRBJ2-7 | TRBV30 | CAWSPGGTYEQYF | TGTGCCTGGAGTCCAGGGGGCACCTACGAGCAGTACTTC
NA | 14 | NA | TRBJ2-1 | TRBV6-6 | CASSYSGRINEQFF | TGTGCCAGCAGTTACTCTGGGAGAATTAATGAGCAGTTCTTC
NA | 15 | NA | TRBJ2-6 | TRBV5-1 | CASSIRDSGANVLTF | TGCGCCAGCAGCATACGGGACTCTGGGGCCAACGTCCTGACTTTC
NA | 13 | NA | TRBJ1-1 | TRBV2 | CVSTKGENTEAFF | TGTGTCAGCACGAAGGGAGAGAACACTGAAGCTTTCTTT
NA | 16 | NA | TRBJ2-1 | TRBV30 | CAWSGIRGSDGNEQFF | TGTGCCTGGAGTGGGATCAGAGGTTCAGACGGGAATGAGCAGTTCTTC
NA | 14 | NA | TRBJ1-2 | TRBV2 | CAGEGVDGSYGYPF | TGTGCAGGGGAAGGGGTCGACGGAAGTTATGGCTACCCCTTC
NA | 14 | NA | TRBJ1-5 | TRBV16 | CASSHPGLNQPQHF | TGTGCCAGCAGCCACCCAGGGCTGAATCAGCCCCAGCATTTT
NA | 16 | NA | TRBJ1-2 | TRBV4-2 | CASSQDEGIRGEGYTF | TGTGCCAGCAGCCAAGATGAAGGGATCCGGGGGGAGGGCTACACCTTC
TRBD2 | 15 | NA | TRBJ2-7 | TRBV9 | CASSVAQGGTYEQYF | TGTGCCAGCAGCGTAGCCCAGGGAGGGACCTACGAGCAGTACTTC
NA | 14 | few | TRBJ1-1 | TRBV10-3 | CAISESTLNTEAFF | TGTGCCATCAGTGAGTCGACACTGAACACTGAAGCTTTCTTT
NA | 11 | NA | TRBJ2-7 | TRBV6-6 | CASSQSYEQYF | TGTGCCAGCAGTCAATCCTACGAGCAGTACTTC
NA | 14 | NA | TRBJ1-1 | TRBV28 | CASSFPARNTEAFF | TGTGCCAGCAGTTTTCCCGCGAGGAACACTGAAGCTTTCTTT
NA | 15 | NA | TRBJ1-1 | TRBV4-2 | CASSLSQGQNTEAFF | TGTGCCAGCAGCCTAAGCCAGGGGCAGAACACTGAAGCTTTCTTT
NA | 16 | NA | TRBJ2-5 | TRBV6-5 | CASSYSRGTGKETQYF | TGTGCCAGCAGTTACTCGCGGGGGACAGGCAAGGAGACCCAGTACTTC
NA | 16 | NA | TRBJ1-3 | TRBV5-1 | CASSQTDSSSGNTIYF | TGCGCCAGCAGCCAGACGGACAGCTCCTCTGGAAACACCATATATTTT
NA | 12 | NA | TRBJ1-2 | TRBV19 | CASKQGTYGYTF | TGTGCCAGTAAACAGGGTACCTATGGCTACACCTTC
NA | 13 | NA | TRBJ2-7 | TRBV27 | CASSLFFNYEQYF | TGTGCCAGCAGTTTATTCTTTAACTACGAGCAGTACTTC
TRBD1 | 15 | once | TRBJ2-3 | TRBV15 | CATSGRQGGTDTQYF | TGTGCCACCAGCGGACGACAGGGGGGCACAGATACGCAGTATTTT
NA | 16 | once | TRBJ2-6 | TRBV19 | CASSIGTGTGANVLTF | TGTGCCAGTAGTATAGGGACGGGAACCGGGGCCAACGTCCTGACTTTC
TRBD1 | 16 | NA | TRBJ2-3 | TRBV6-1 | CASSEQGALSTDTQYF | TGTGCCAGCAGTGAACAGGGGGCGCTGAGCACAGATACGCAGTATTTT
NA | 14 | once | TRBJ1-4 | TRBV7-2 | CASSLGLGNEKLFF | TGTGCCAGCAGCTTAGGTCTAGGTAATGAAAAACTGTTTTTT
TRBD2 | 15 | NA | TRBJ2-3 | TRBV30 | CAWSKGLVVSDTQYF | TGTGCCTGGAGTAAGGGACTAGTAGTGTCGGATACGCAGTATTTT
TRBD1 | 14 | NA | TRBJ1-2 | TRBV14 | CASSHSGQNYGYTF | TGTGCCAGCAGCCATTCGGGACAGAACTATGGCTACACCTTC
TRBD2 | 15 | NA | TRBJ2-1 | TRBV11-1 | CASSLVAGGNNEQFF | TGTGCCAGCAGCTTAGTAGCGGGGGGGAACAATGAGCAGTTCTTC
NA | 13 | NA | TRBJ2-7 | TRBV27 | CASSLKLNYEQYF | TGTGCCAGCAGTTTGAAACTAAACTACGAGCAGTACTTC
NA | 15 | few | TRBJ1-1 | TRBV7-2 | CASSPSGQLNTEAFF | TGTGCCAGCTCCCCTTCGGGACAACTGAACACTGAAGCTTTCTTT
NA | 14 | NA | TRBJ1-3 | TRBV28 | CASIPGDLGNTIYF | TGTGCCAGCATCCCGGGGGACCTCGGAAACACCATATATTTT
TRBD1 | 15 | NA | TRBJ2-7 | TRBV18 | CASSLTLTGRNEQYF | TGTGCCAGCTCACTCACTCTGACAGGGCGGAACGAGCAGTACTTC
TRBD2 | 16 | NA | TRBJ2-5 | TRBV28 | CASSFLAGGEEETQYF | TGTGCCAGCAGTTTTCTGGCGGGGGGGGAGGAAGAGACCCAGTACTTC
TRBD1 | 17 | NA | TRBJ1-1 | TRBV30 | CAWSLQGAPRVNTEAFF | TGTGCCTGGAGCCTACAGGGGGCGCCCCGCGTGAACACTGAAGCTTTCTTT
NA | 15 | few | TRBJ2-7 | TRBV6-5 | CASSGARQRSYEQYF | TGTGCCAGCAGTGGGGCGAGACAGCGCTCCTACGAGCAGTACTTC
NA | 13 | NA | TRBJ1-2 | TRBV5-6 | CASSSTGLHGYTF | TGTGCCAGCAGTTCAACAGGGCTCCATGGCTACACCTTC
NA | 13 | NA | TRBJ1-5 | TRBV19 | CASSFLGNQPQHF | TGTGCCAGTTCCTTTCTTGGCAATCAGCCCCAGCATTTT
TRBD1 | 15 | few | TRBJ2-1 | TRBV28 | CASSPPGQAYNEQFF | TGTGCCAGCAGTCCCCCGGGACAGGCTTACAATGAGCAGTTCTTC
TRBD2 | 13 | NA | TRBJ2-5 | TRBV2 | CASSSSGGETQYF | TGTGCCAGCAGTTCTAGCGGGGGAGAGACCCAGTACTTC
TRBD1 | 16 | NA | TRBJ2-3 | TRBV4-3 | CASSQRDRGSTDTQYF | TGCGCCAGCAGCCAACGGGACAGGGGGTCCACAGATACGCAGTATTTT
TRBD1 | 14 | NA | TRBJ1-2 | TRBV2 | CASSEGQGFGGYTF | TGTGCCAGCAGTGAAGGACAGGGCTTCGGTGGCTACACCTTC
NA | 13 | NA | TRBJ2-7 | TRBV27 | CASSPDGLYEQYF | TGTGCCAGCAGCCCCGACGGACTCTACGAGCAGTACTTC
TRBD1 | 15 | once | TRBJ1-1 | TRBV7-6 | CASSPRQGMNTEAFF | TGTGCCAGCAGCCCAAGACAGGGAATGAACACTGAAGCTTTCTTT